These T cell receptor beta chains were read from a single sample in a study of blood T cell repertoires in COVID-19. TCRdb's copy holds only in-frame clones and misses some; the assay was immunoSEQ multiplex PCR. The repertoire has about 240,000 clones, around 83% of them found once; the top ten carry roughly 10%. Source material: peripheral blood. These receptors were taken from a woman aged 45-60 years with COVID-19, enrolled during active disease. Both conserved end residues are part of each CDR3. Each record gives: D gene, V gene, clone size, J gene, CDR3 DNA, CDR3 protein. A D gene is named only where the DNA matches it firmly. The size field is filled for only some rows; it gives once, few, many or a size class.

NA	TRBV3-1/TRBV3-2	NA	TRBJ2-4	TGTGCCAGCAGCCAGCAGGGTTTACAACGCGTCAAAAACATTCAGTACTTC	CASSQQGLQRVKNIQYF
NA	TRBV7-3	NA	TRBJ1-3	TGTGCCAGCAGCCCAGGAGGGAATGGAAACACCATATATTTT	CASSPGGNGNTIYF
TRBD1	TRBV4-3	NA	TRBJ2-2	TGCGCCAGCAGCCAGACAAGGACAGGAGCCGGGGAGCTGTTTTTT	CASSQTRTGAGELFF
NA	TRBV28	NA	TRBJ2-3	TGTGCCAGCAGTCCTCGGGGGGCCCGCATGGATACGCAGTATTTT	CASSPRGARMDTQYF
NA	TRBV6-2/TRBV6-3	NA	TRBJ1-1	TGTGCCAGCAGTGGAGGCGGCACTGAAGCTTTCTTT	CASSGGGTEAFF
TRBD2	TRBV15	NA	TRBJ2-3	TGTGCCACCAGACTAGCGGGGGGGACAGATACGCAGTATTTT	CATRLAGGTDTQYF
TRBD1	TRBV29-1	NA	TRBJ2-2	TGCAGCGTTGCAGGAGACAGGGGCCGGGGCGGGGAGCTGTTTTTT	CSVAGDRGRGGELFF
NA	TRBV30	NA	TRBJ2-5	TGTGCCTGGAGTGTCGACAGTCAAGAGACCCAGTACTTC	CAWSVDSQETQYF
TRBD2	TRBV29-1	NA	TRBJ2-1	TGCAGCGTTGACAGCGGGGGGGCAAATGAGCAGTTCTTC	CSVDSGGANEQFF
NA	TRBV7-2	NA	TRBJ2-2	TGTGCCAGCAGCGCCTCCGGGTCGCACACCGGGGAGCTGTTTTTT	CASSASGSHTGELFF
TRBD1	TRBV7-3	NA	TRBJ1-2	TGTGCCAGCAGCCCACAAATCCGGGACAGGCCCTACTATGGCTACACCTTC	CASSPQIRDRPYYGYTF
TRBD1	TRBV6-1	NA	TRBJ1-5	TGTGCCAGCAGTGAAGGGGCAGGGGGAGGACAGCCCCAGCATTTT	CASSEGAGGGQPQHF
NA	TRBV4-1	once	TRBJ2-2	TGCGCCAGCAGCCAAGTGGGCTTCACTGAGGGCGGGGAGCTGTTTTTT	CASSQVGFTEGGELFF
TRBD1	TRBV6-5	NA	TRBJ2-7	TGTGCATCCGGGTGGGACAGGTACTCCTACGAGCAGTACTTC	CASGWDRYSYEQYF
TRBD2	TRBV2	NA	TRBJ2-3	TGTGCCAGCAGTCTGGGGGGAGGGGATATTAGAACAGATACGCAGTATTTT	CASSLGGGDIRTDTQYF
NA	TRBV5-1	NA	TRBJ1-2	TGCGCCAGCAGCCCCTCAACAGTATTGGGTGGCTACACCTTC	CASSPSTVLGGYTF
TRBD1	TRBV30	NA	TRBJ2-1	TGTGCCTGGAGTGTAGCCGGGACAGGGGGACTATACAATGAGCAGTTCTTC	CAWSVAGTGGLYNEQFF
NA	TRBV12-5	few	TRBJ1-5	TGTGCTAGTGGCCCCCTGCCCCAGCATTTT	CASGPLPQHF
NA	TRBV5-5	NA	TRBJ1-1	TGTGCCAGCAGCTTGGGAAGCGGCACTGAAGCTTTCTTT	CASSLGSGTEAFF
TRBD1	TRBV3-1/TRBV3-2	NA	TRBJ1-6	TGTGCCAGCAGCCATGGGACAGCTAATTCACCCCTCCACTTT	CASSHGTANSPLHF
TRBD2	TRBV12-3/TRBV12-4	once	TRBJ2-3	TGTGCCAGCAAGCGGGGCCATACAGATACGCAGTATTTT	CASKRGHTDTQYF
NA	TRBV7-9	NA	TRBJ1-6	TGTGCCAGCAGCTTTATTGGTCTACAGGGTCCCGTCCCCCTCCACTTT	CASSFIGLQGPVPLHF
NA	TRBV27	NA	TRBJ2-3	TGTGCCAGCAGTTTCGGAGCGGATACGCAGTATTTT	CASSFGADTQYF
NA	TRBV28	NA	TRBJ1-1	TGTGCCAGCAGTCTTCCGCGGGCGACCACTGAAGCTTTCTTT	CASSLPRATTEAFF
NA	TRBV24-1	NA	TRBJ1-1	TGTGCCACCAGTGATCCGGCGGTTGGGGAAGGGGGTGAAGCTTTCTTT	CATSDPAVGEGGEAFF
TRBD2	TRBV4-3	many	TRBJ2-7	TGCGCCAGCAGCCAAGATTATGGAGCGGGGGCCCTGGACAGCTTC	CASSQDYGAGALDSF
NA	TRBV20-1	NA	TRBJ2-3	TGCAGTGCTAGTTTCTCCACAGATACGCAGTATTTT	CSASFSTDTQYF
NA	TRBV24-1	once	TRBJ1-1	TGTGCCACCAGTGAAGGCGGGATGAACACTGAAGCTTTCTTT	CATSEGGMNTEAFF
TRBD1	TRBV30	NA	TRBJ1-3	TGTGCCTGGAAGACAGGGGGCTCAGGAAACACCATATATTTT	CAWKTGGSGNTIYF
NA	TRBV5-8	NA	TRBJ2-3	TGTGCCAGCAGCCCCGGACGGGGGAGCACAGATACGCAGTATTTT	CASSPGRGSTDTQYF
TRBD1	TRBV11-1	NA	TRBJ1-1	TGTGCCAGCAGCTTGAGACAGGGTAACACTGAAGCTTTCTTT	CASSLRQGNTEAFF
TRBD1	TRBV11-3	NA	TRBJ1-2	TGTGCCAGCAGCGGGGCAGGGGGCTTTGGCTACACCTTC	CASSGAGGFGYTF
NA	TRBV13	few	TRBJ2-3	TGTGCCAGCAGCTTCAAGGAGAGGTACCAAGATACGCAGTATTTT	CASSFKERYQDTQYF
TRBD1	TRBV4-1	NA	TRBJ1-3	TGCGCCAGCAGCCAGCCCAGGGGGTCTGGAAACACCATATATTTT	CASSQPRGSGNTIYF
TRBD2	TRBV6-4	NA	TRBJ2-3	TGTGCCAGCAGAGTAGCGGGGGGGCCAACAGATACGCAGTATTTT	CASRVAGGPTDTQYF
NA	TRBV2	NA	TRBJ1-6	TGTGCCAGCAGGGGGCCACAACCGTATAATTCACCCCTCCACTTT	CASRGPQPYNSPLHF
TRBD2	TRBV24-1	NA	TRBJ2-1	TGTGCCACCAGTGACCCGGGGGGGTCAGGTAATGAGCAGTTCTTC	CATSDPGGSGNEQFF